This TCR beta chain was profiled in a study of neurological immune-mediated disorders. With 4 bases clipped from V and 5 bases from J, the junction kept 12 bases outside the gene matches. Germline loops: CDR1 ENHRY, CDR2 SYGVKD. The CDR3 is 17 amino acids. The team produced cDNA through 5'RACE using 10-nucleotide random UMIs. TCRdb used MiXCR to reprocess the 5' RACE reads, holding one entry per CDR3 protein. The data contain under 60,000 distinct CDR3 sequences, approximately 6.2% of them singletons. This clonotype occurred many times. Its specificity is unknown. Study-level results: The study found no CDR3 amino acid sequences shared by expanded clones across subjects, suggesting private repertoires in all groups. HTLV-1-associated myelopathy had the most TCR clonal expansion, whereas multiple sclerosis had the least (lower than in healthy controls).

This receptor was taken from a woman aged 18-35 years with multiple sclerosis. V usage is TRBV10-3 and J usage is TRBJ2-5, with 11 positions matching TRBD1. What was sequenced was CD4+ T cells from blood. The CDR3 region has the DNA TGTGCCATCAGTGCTTCGGGACAGGGGGTGCTATCTGAGACCCAGTACTTC. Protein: CAISASGQGVLSETQYF.